These 16 T cell receptor beta chains originate from one sample sequenced in a study of radiation and T cells in renal cell carcinoma. Time point denoted: blood 2 weeks post-SBRT. Treatment indicated: 15 Gy SBRT to primary tumor, nephrectomy 4 weeks later. Generated by immunoSEQ multiplex PCR, the TCRdb table keeps only in-frame clones and is missing some. The sample carries just over 150,000 clones, roughly 87% recorded once. The material sequenced was blood, taken from a patient whose treatment included radiotherapy and nephrectomy. Receptors originate from a woman between 50 and 59 years old with renal cell carcinoma.

Only one count was recorded for this clone. J is TRBJ1-3 and V is TRBV6-5; D remains ambiguous. Trimming stripped 0 bases from V and 0 bases from J, with 6 bases between. The CDR3 runs 15 residues. Per the germline V gene, CDR1 is MNHEY and CDR2 is SVGAGI. CDR3 loop: CASSYSAVSGNTIYF. The CDR3 nucleotides read TGTGCCAGCAGTTACTCGGCGGTCTCTGGAAACACCATATATTTT.

The chain uses TRBV19 and TRBJ1-4, with D perhaps TRBD1 (5 bases). The CDR3 is 15 residues long. The ends were cut back, 3 bases at V and 6 bases at J, with 14 bases in the middle. From germline, CDR1 is LNHDA and CDR2 SQIVND (reference sequence). The CDR3 nucleotides read TGTGCCAGTAGTATTAATCGGGGACCTGATGAAAAACTGTTTTTT. Translation gives CASSINRGPDEKLFF.

The V call is TRBV6-1, the J call TRBJ1-1; TRBD1 agrees at 10 bases. V was pared by 7 bases and J by 11 bases, with 13 bases of the junction left unmatched. The CDR3 has 14 amino acids. The germline CDR1 and CDR2 sequences are MNHNS and SASEGT. CDR3 DNA sequence: TGTGCCAGCAACCCGACAGGGGGCGGCCATCCGGCTTTCTTT. It encodes CASNPTGGGHPAFF.

The gene calls are TRBV5-1 and TRBJ1-6; D possibly corresponds to TRBD1 (6 bases). The germline gives CDR1 SGHRS, CDR2 YFSETQ. Trimming stripped 2 bases from V and 6 bases from J, with 15 bases between. This CDR3 has 16 amino acids. CDR3 amino acids: CASSFRTGTSNSPLHF. As DNA, the CDR3 is TGCGCCAGCAGCTTCCGGACCGGGACATCTAATTCACCCCTCCACTTT.

The rearrangement links TRBV2 to TRBJ2-1; D assignment may be TRBD1 or TRBD2 (6 bases each). V lost 2 bases and J lost 9, with 20 bases in between. This CDR3 spans 16 amino acids. Germline V gives CDR1 SNHLY, CDR2 FYNNEI. The DNA of the CDR3 is TGTGCCAGCAGTGAAACCCCCCCCGCCGGGGGCGGTGAGCAGTTCTTC. Translated, it gives CASSETPPAGGGEQFF. Full variable domain (outside the CDR3, taken from reference TRBV2 and TRBJ2-1): EPEVTQTPSHQVTQMGQEVILRCVPISNHLYFYWYRQILGQKVEFLVSFYNNEISEKSEIFDDQFSVERPDGSNFTLKIRSTKLEDSAMYFCASSETPPAGGGEQFFGPGTRLTVL.

V and J are TRBV15 and TRBJ1-2; 8 bases are a match to TRBD1. Germline CDR1 reads LNHNV; CDR2 reads YYDKDF (reference sequence). The CDR3 consists of 15 residues. The junction had 9 bases not matched to a gene; V was cut back by 1 base and J by 8 bases. CDR3 coding DNA: TGTGCCACCAGCAGAGTTGGACAGGGAATGATCGGCTACACCTTC. Translated: CATSRVGQGMIGYTF.

The V call is TRBV6-5, the J call TRBJ1-2, with TRBD1 matching over 12 bases. This CDR3 is built from 14 residues. V dropped 4 bases and J dropped 7; count of bases not matched to a gene: 4. Per germline, CDR1 MNHEY and CDR2 SVGAGI. For the CDR3, the DNA is TGTGCCAGCAGTTGGGGACAGGGGGCGTTTGGCTACACCTTC. Amino acid sequence: CASSWGQGAFGYTF.

V and J are TRBV5-1 and TRBJ2-3; unclear D gene. The V end was cut by 3 bases, the J end by 6 bases, with 11 bases between. The CDR3 runs to 13 residues. Germline-derived CDR1 and CDR2 are SGHRS and YFSETQ. In DNA form, the CDR3 reads TGCGCCAGCAGCTCCGGGCCCCCCGATACGCAGTATTTT. This encodes CASSSGPPDTQYF.

The chain recombines TRBV9 with TRBJ1-1, with a possible D match to TRBD1 (5 bases). The length of the CDR3 is 15 residues. The V gene lost 5 bases and the J gene lost 0 bases, with 14 bases spanning the gap. Germline lookup yields CDR1 SGDLS and CDR2 YYNGEE. The CDR3: CASSYTSGMNTEAFF. CDR3 DNA: TGTGCCAGCAGTTATACCTCAGGGATGAACACTGAAGCTTTCTTT.

This clone was found a few times. The chain recombines TRBV5-6 with TRBJ2-7, with D perhaps TRBD1 (6 bases). The CDR3 totals 15 residues. Germline lookup yields CDR1 SGHDT and CDR2 YYEEEE. V lost 4 bases and J 3 bases, leaving 17 bases between the germline ends. The CDR3 loop reads CASSPQGWGLYEQYF. CDR3 bases: TGTGCCAGCAGCCCCCAGGGGTGGGGCCTCTACGAGCAGTACTTC.

The V call is TRBV6-1, the J call TRBJ1-2, with D possibly being TRBD1 (5 bases). The V gene's germline CDR1 is MNHNS and CDR2 SASEGT. Trimming pared 7 bases from V and 4 bases from J, leaving 13 bases between. The CDR3 is made up of 13 amino acids. CDR3 nucleotide sequence: TGTGCCAGCAAGGGGCGACAGCTCTATGGCTACACCTTC. This codes for CASKGRQLYGYTF.

The CDR3: CASSTQGDQTEAFF. The CDR3 DNA is TGTGCCAGCAGCACACAGGGGGATCAAACTGAAGCTTTCTTT. The gene calls are TRBV9 and TRBJ1-1; 8 positions match TRBD1. With 4 bases clipped from V and 5 bases from J, the junction kept 7 bases outside the gene matches. This CDR3 contains 14 residues. The V gene's germline CDR1 is SGDLS and CDR2 YYNGEE.

This chain uses TRBV7-8 with TRBJ1-1; 9 nucleotides line up with TRBD1. This CDR3 is built from 15 residues. Germline V gives CDR1 SGHVS, CDR2 FQNEAQ. V shed 5 bases, J shed 7 bases, and the junction held 11 bases outside the gene matches. The CDR3 DNA reads TGTGCCAGCAGCGACTGGGACAGGGAGAAAGGTGAAGCTTTCTTT. Protein sequence: CASSDWDREKGEAFF.

The CDR3, as DNA: TGCGCCAGCAGCCACGGGACCGACAATGAGCAGTTCTTC. Its translation: CASSHGTDNEQFF. V and J are TRBV4-3 and TRBJ2-1, with D possibly being TRBD1 or TRBD2 (5 bases each). Trimming left V 3 bases short and J 5 bases short, with 8 bases between. The CDR3 loop spans 13 amino acids. Germline V gene sequence: CDR1 LGHNA, CDR2 YSLEER.

The chain links TRBV6-5 to TRBJ2-2; a possible D gene is TRBD1 (5 bases). In germline, CDR1 is MNHEY, CDR2 SVGAGI. V was cut by 10 bases and J by 4 bases, with 10 bases left in between. This CDR3 has 12 amino acids. The CDR3 protein is CAISRGTGELFF. Written as DNA, the CDR3 is TGTGCCATCTCAAGGGGCACCGGGGAGCTGTTTTTT.

The chain recombines TRBV2 with TRBJ2-7; TRBD1 agrees at 9 bases. The CDR3 loop spans 13 amino acids. The germline gives CDR1 SNHLY, CDR2 FYNNEI. With 6 bases clipped from V and 7 bases from J, the junction kept 7 bases outside the gene matches. The CDR3 region is CASRRTGVGEQYF. In DNA form, the CDR3 reads TGTGCCAGCAGACGGACAGGGGTGGGAGAGCAGTACTTC.